This T cell receptor (beta chain) was sequenced during a study of T cell clonotyping in hematopoietic cell transplantation. Overall study results and limits: Higher Inverse Simpson Index values in graft donor and pretransplant recipient predicted broader posttransplant TCR diversity.

The protocol was immunoSEQ multiplex PCR, while the TCRdb copy is restricted to in-frame clones and leaves out a portion. The data show tens of thousands of clones, 85% to 90% seen once. A word on this clone: Its antigen is as yet unknown.

Time point in this sample: recipient sample about 28 days before transplant, after cytoreduction. The CDR3 is made up of 17 amino acids. Trimming took off 6 bases at V and 7 bases at J, with 24 bases between the two ends. Germline V CDR1 and CDR2: SEHNR, FQNEAQ (reference sequence). This TCR was recovered from a man in his sixties with biphenotypic leukemia. Some clones in this sample may be carry-over from other donors' samples. This sequence joins TRBV7-9 and TRBJ2-2; the D call may be TRBD1 or TRBD2 (5 bases each). This specimen consisted of peripheral blood mononuclear cells, obtained before stem cell transplant. The DNA for the CDR3 is TGTGCCAGCAGGGGCTCCGGGACGGGGAGTGGGAACGGGGAGCTGTTTTTT. Translated: CASRGSGTGSGNGELFF.